This is a list of T cell receptor beta chains from one sample in a study of T cells in Graves' hyperthyroidism and ophthalmopathy. TCRdb fed the multiplex PCR reads into MiXCR, producing one record per CDR3 protein. The data show 550,000 to 800,000 distinct CDR3 sequences, approximately 16% seen once. The sequenced sample consisted of blood. The receptors shown here come from a man younger than 30 with Graves' hyperthyroidism. Each CDR3 is given with its conserved first and last residue. The order of the fields is V gene, J gene, CDR3 protein.

V gene: TRBV7-9; J gene: TRBJ1-1; CDR3 protein: CASSKEAEAFF
V gene: TRBV2; J gene: TRBJ2-7; CDR3 protein: CASSAARGSYEQYF
V gene: TRBV5-5; J gene: TRBJ2-1; CDR3 protein: CASSGNRVPAQFF
V gene: TRBV30; J gene: TRBJ1-1; CDR3 protein: CAWSVPGPEAFF
V gene: TRBV20-1; J gene: TRBJ1-5; CDR3 protein: CSARAGTVYQPQHF
V gene: TRBV5-6; J gene: TRBJ2-5; CDR3 protein: CASSLGWGTPETQYF
V gene: TRBV28; J gene: TRBJ2-1; CDR3 protein: CASSLWTSGRNEQFF
V gene: TRBV6-1; J gene: TRBJ1-5; CDR3 protein: CASQRGGTQPQHF
V gene: TRBV7-2; J gene: TRBJ2-1; CDR3 protein: CASSLTRTSGQNEQFF
V gene: TRBV6-2/TRBV6-3; J gene: TRBJ1-2; CDR3 protein: CASNDRHYGYTF
V gene: TRBV30; J gene: TRBJ2-5; CDR3 protein: CAWNPGTGSRETQYF
V gene: TRBV28; J gene: TRBJ2-4; CDR3 protein: CASSLYRPGPAGGNIQYF
V gene: TRBV27; J gene: TRBJ2-7; CDR3 protein: CASSLDGSNEQYF
V gene: TRBV7-2; J gene: TRBJ2-7; CDR3 protein: CASSLTSYAYEQYF
V gene: TRBV6-1; J gene: TRBJ2-7; CDR3 protein: CASSPTAREQYF
V gene: TRBV7-2; J gene: TRBJ2-3; CDR3 protein: CASRGAGEYTQYF
V gene: TRBV7-8; J gene: TRBJ1-2; CDR3 protein: CASSLDLAGSDYGYTF
V gene: TRBV2; J gene: TRBJ2-3; CDR3 protein: CASTDLDRGFTDTQYF
V gene: TRBV13; J gene: TRBJ2-1; CDR3 protein: CASSPRAGEQFF
V gene: TRBV30; J gene: TRBJ2-1; CDR3 protein: CAWATGGPYNEQFF
V gene: TRBV7-3; J gene: TRBJ2-3; CDR3 protein: CASSRRGEDTQYF
V gene: TRBV29-1; J gene: TRBJ2-7; CDR3 protein: CSVVPGLAPYEQYF
V gene: TRBV12-3/TRBV12-4; J gene: TRBJ1-6; CDR3 protein: CASRIVARGSPLHF
V gene: TRBV7-9; J gene: TRBJ1-5; CDR3 protein: CASSPGSHSNQPQHF
V gene: TRBV2; J gene: TRBJ2-1; CDR3 protein: CATQHWGDSYNEQFF
V gene: TRBV14; J gene: TRBJ2-2; CDR3 protein: CASLGREGGELFF
V gene: TRBV6-1; J gene: TRBJ2-3; CDR3 protein: CASRPFSGVGGDTQYF
V gene: TRBV29-1; J gene: TRBJ2-7; CDR3 protein: CSVWAEGGEQYF
V gene: TRBV7-3; J gene: TRBJ2-2; CDR3 protein: CASGREPGELFF
V gene: TRBV2; J gene: TRBJ2-5; CDR3 protein: CASSPLAGRDQETQYF
V gene: TRBV4-1; J gene: TRBJ2-2; CDR3 protein: CASSHSVGTGELFF
V gene: TRBV12-3/TRBV12-4; J gene: TRBJ2-1; CDR3 protein: CASSSSRRVSGNEQFF
V gene: TRBV20-1; J gene: TRBJ2-7; CDR3 protein: CSARGQATYEQYF
V gene: TRBV28; J gene: TRBJ1-5; CDR3 protein: CASSLFSLRSNQPQHF
V gene: TRBV20-1; J gene: TRBJ1-2; CDR3 protein: CSARVTGGQDYGYTF
V gene: TRBV30; J gene: TRBJ2-1; CDR3 protein: CAWSVQISDNEQFF
V gene: TRBV20-1; J gene: TRBJ1-3; CDR3 protein: CSARAEGLANTIYF
V gene: TRBV10-3; J gene: TRBJ2-7; CDR3 protein: CAISEGPEVDEQYF
V gene: TRBV9; J gene: TRBJ1-5; CDR3 protein: CASSPEDWVRCNQPQHF
V gene: TRBV6-1; J gene: TRBJ1-3; CDR3 protein: CASSPQGAKGNTIYF
V gene: TRBV28; J gene: TRBJ2-5; CDR3 protein: CASSITSGAAQETQYF
V gene: TRBV20-1; J gene: TRBJ2-1; CDR3 protein: CSARARDVYNEQFF
V gene: TRBV6-1; J gene: TRBJ1-5; CDR3 protein: CASKDLGPDYQPQHF
V gene: TRBV20-1; J gene: TRBJ2-7; CDR3 protein: CSVAEHSYEQYF